The next 32 T cell receptor beta chains were all read from a single sample in a study of radiotherapy plus CTLA-4 blockade in lung cancer. Clones were read by immunoSEQ multiplex PCR, and TCRdb kept only the in-frame ones, dropping some. The data show around 99,000 clones, roughly 88% seen once. Sequencing used peripheral blood, obtained from a patient treated with radiotherapy plus ipilimumab. These receptors all stem from a human donor with non-small cell lung cancer that progressed on radiotherapy plus ipilimumab.

V and J are TRBV7-6 and TRBJ2-1; 7 positions match TRBD2. The junction had 3 bases not matched to a gene; V was cut back by 3 bases and J by 7 bases. The CDR3 runs 13 residues. Germline CDR1 SGHVS, CDR2 FNYEAQ. For the CDR3, the DNA is TGTGCCAGCAGCTTCCGGGGAGGGAATGAGCAGTTCTTC. This sequence encodes CASSFRGGNEQFF.

The J gene is TRBJ2-7, the V gene TRBV27; 13 bases are a match to TRBD2. This CDR3 region has 15 residues. Germline values: CDR1 MNHEY, CDR2 SMNVEV (reference sequence). The ends lost 1 base at V and 6 bases at J; junction bases unmatched: 3. CDR3 nucleotides: TGTGCCAGCAGTTTATGGACTAGCGGGAGCACCGAGCAGTACTTC. This encodes CASSLWTSGSTEQYF.

The V call is TRBV5-8, the J call TRBJ1-1; D ambiguous. With 0 bases removed from V and 1 base from J, the gap between germline ends came to 4 bases. The V gene's germline CDR1 is SGHTS and CDR2 YDEGEE. This CDR3 comprises 13 residues. For the CDR3, the DNA is TGTGCCAGCAGCTTGGACAAGAACACTGAAGCTTTCTTT. It is translated as CASSLDKNTEAFF.

The rearrangement links TRBV7-8 to TRBJ2-3, with 9 nucleotides matching TRBD2. Germline lookup yields CDR1 SGHVS and CDR2 FQNEAQ. J gave up 5 bases and V 5 bases, and 14 bases lay outside the gene matches. This CDR3 contains 17 residues. Here the CDR3 reads CASSRGSSGRIRDTQYF. CDR3 in DNA: TGTGCCAGCAGCCGGGGAAGTAGCGGGAGAATTAGAGATACGCAGTATTTT.

The chain has TRBV18 and TRBJ2-2, with D unresolved. With 3 bases removed from V and 6 bases from J, the gap between germline ends came to 14 bases. CDR1 is KGHSH and CDR2 is LQKENI in the germline V gene. This CDR3 has 15 residues. As DNA, the CDR3 is TGTGCCAGCTCACCCTTCCCCGCTATAGCCGGGGAGCTGTTTTTT. Translating gives CASSPFPAIAGELFF.

This rearrangement joins TRBV12-1 to TRBJ2-2; the D call in the table, TRBD2, was not verified against the DNA. TRBV12-1 is tagged as a pseudogene. The CDR3 covers 16 residues. Here the CDR3 DNA reads TGTGCCAGCCTTCACTTTAGCGGGAGTGGAGCCGGGGAGCTGTTTTTT. Its protein is CASLHFSGSGAGELFF.

V is TRBV10-2 and J is TRBJ1-5; a possible D gene is TRBD1 (5 bases). This CDR3 has 15 amino acids. The V gene lost 0 bases and the J gene lost 7 bases, with 13 bases spanning the gap. Germline V gives CDR1 WSHSY, CDR2 SAAADI. CDR3 in amino acids: CASSESTQGRQPQHF. As DNA, the CDR3 is TGCGCCAGCAGTGAGTCGACCCAGGGCAGACAGCCCCAGCATTTT.

This clone was counted a single time. The V and J genes are TRBV5-1 and TRBJ1-4, with 10 bases identical to TRBD1. J was trimmed by 10 bases and V by 1 base; bases with no gene match: 7. The CDR3 contains 15 residues. Per germline, CDR1 SGHRS and CDR2 YFSETQ. The CDR3 region has the DNA TGCGCCAGCAGCTTGATGACAGGGGGCGCCGGAAAACTGTTTTTT. Translating it yields CASSLMTGGAGKLFF.

The chain carries TRBV5-6 and TRBJ2-7, with 14 bases aligning to TRBD2. After removal of 0 bases from V and 4 bases from J, the junction contained 3 bases not matched to a gene. CDR3 size: 16 residues. The germline gives CDR1 SGHDT, CDR2 YYEEEE. The CDR3, as DNA: TGTGCCAGCAGCTTGGTGGGACTAGCGGGAGTGTACGAGCAGTACTTC. Its translation is CASSLVGLAGVYEQYF.

The chain joins TRBV5-4 to TRBJ2-2, with 16 positions matching TRBD2. With 4 bases clipped from V and 5 bases from J, the junction kept 5 bases outside the gene matches. Germline V gene lookup returns CDR1 SGHNT and CDR2 YYREEE (reference sequence). CDR3 length: 17 amino acids. The CDR3 loop reads CASSRGLAGGPTGELFF. DNA of the CDR3: TGTGCCAGCAGCAGGGGACTAGCGGGAGGGCCTACCGGGGAGCTGTTTTTT.

This chain connects TRBV2 to TRBJ2-2; TRBD1 might be the D (6 bases). V lost 4 bases and J lost 4, with 7 bases in between. There are 13 residues in the CDR3. Germline CDR1 and CDR2: SNHLY and FYNNEI. CDR3 nucleotides: TGTGCCAGCAGTGCGGACAGCACCGGGGAGCTGTTTTTT. As protein: CASSADSTGELFF.

V and J are TRBV5-4 and TRBJ2-2; D gene unclear. Germline V gene lookup returns CDR1 SGHNT and CDR2 YYREEE (reference sequence). V gave up 0 bases and J gave up 2 bases, with 8 bases separating them. The CDR3 spans 15 residues. CDR3 bases: TGTGCCAGCAGCTTGGATCGGCCCAACACCGGGGAGCTGTTTTTT. Protein product: CASSLDRPNTGELFF.

The chain has TRBV6-6 and TRBJ2-7; D uncertain. CDR1 and CDR2 from the germline V gene are MNHNY and SVGAGI (reference sequence). The V end lost 2 bases, the J end lost 2 bases, and 16 bases lay between the germline ends. The CDR3 runs 16 residues. The CDR3 sequence is CASSYLLTETTYEQYF. In DNA, the CDR3 is TGTGCCAGCAGTTACCTGTTGACGGAAACGACCTACGAGCAGTACTTC.

The V call is TRBV6-1, the J call TRBJ1-3; D unresolved. The CDR3 length is 14 residues. V lost 7 bases and J lost 0, with 10 bases in between. The germline V gene has CDR1 MNHNS and CDR2 SASEGT. In DNA form, the CDR3 reads TGTGCCAGCACCCGGAGGAGCTCTGGAAACACCATATATTTT. This encodes CASTRRSSGNTIYF.

The chain carries TRBV5-1 and TRBJ1-4; TRBD1 matches at 8 bases. Trimming took 3 bases from V and 4 from J; bases not matched to a gene: 8. This CDR3 has 16 amino acids. Germline lookup yields CDR1 SGHRS and CDR2 YFSETQ. The CDR3 coding sequence is TGCGCCAGCAGCTACCAGGGGGCTGAGGGTAATGAAAAACTGTTTTTT. This encodes CASSYQGAEGNEKLFF.

This sequence joins TRBV29-1 and TRBJ1-2; no firm D call. The CDR3 contains 13 residues. CDR1 is SQVTM and CDR2 is ANQGSEA in the germline V gene. The V end lost 4 bases, the J end lost 6 bases, and 15 bases lay between the germline ends. CDR3 loop: CSVGVASADGYTF. The CDR3 bases are TGCAGCGTTGGGGTAGCGTCTGCCGATGGCTACACCTTC.

The gene calls are TRBV6-1 and TRBJ2-3; 8 nucleotides line up with TRBD2. The CDR3 totals 15 residues. Trimming cost V 4 bases and J 7 bases; bases outside gene matches: 10. Looked up from germline, CDR1 is MNHNS and CDR2 is SASEGT. The CDR3 sequence is CASSVTSGPGYTQYF. As DNA, the CDR3 is TGTGCCAGCAGTGTAACTAGCGGCCCTGGATATACGCAGTATTTT.

The J gene is TRBJ2-1, the V gene TRBV7-3, with TRBD1 as a possible D gene (6 bases). Germline assignment: CDR1 SGHTA and CDR2 FQGTGA. V was clipped by 2 bases and J by 4 bases, with 9 bases between them. This CDR3 contains 14 residues. The CDR3 nucleotides are TGTGCCAGCAGCTTAGCAGGGGCTTACAATGAGCAGTTCTTC. The encoded protein is CASSLAGAYNEQFF. Complete variable domain (other parts from reference TRBV7-3 and TRBJ2-1): GAGVSQTPSNKVTEKGKYVELRCDPISGHTALYWYRQSLGQGPEFLIYFQGTGAADDSGLPNDRFFAVRPEGSVSTLKIQRTERGDSAVYLCASSLAGAYNEQFFGPGTRLTVL.

This clone was counted once. J is TRBJ1-5 and V is TRBV18, with D perhaps TRBD1 (6 bases). Trimming removed 6 bases from V and 5 bases from J, with 11 bases in between. The CDR3 length is 13 residues. Germline lookup yields CDR1 KGHSH and CDR2 LQKENI. This chain's CDR3 is CASSAGADQPQHF. The CDR3 DNA sequence: TGTGCCAGCTCGGCGGGGGCGGATCAGCCCCAGCATTTT.

CDR3 in amino acids: CASSLVPILLAGDTDTQYF. CDR3 nucleotides: TGTGCCAGCAGCTTAGTCCCTATCCTTTTAGCGGGAGACACAGATACGCAGTATTTT. The chain is built from TRBV7-3 and TRBJ2-3; 9 positions match TRBD2. The J segment lost 2 bases and the V segment lost 2 bases, leaving 14 bases of the junction unmatched. Per the germline V gene, CDR1 is SGHTA and CDR2 is FQGTGA. The CDR3 loop spans 19 amino acids.

The chain links TRBV19 to TRBJ2-7; D may be TRBD1 (6 bases). Trimming removed 7 bases from V and 0 bases from J, with 16 bases in between. The CDR3 has 15 residues. Germline V lookup: CDR1 LNHDA, CDR2 SQIVND (reference sequence). Here the CDR3 DNA reads TGTGCCAGTATCGATGCTGGCAGGGGCTCCTACGAGCAGTACTTC. Translating it yields CASIDAGRGSYEQYF.

The rearrangement links TRBV6-5 to TRBJ2-3, with unresolved D. Trimming shortened V by 2 bases and J by 11 bases, and 11 bases separated the two germline ends. CDR3 length: 12 amino acids. CDR1 is MNHEY and CDR2 is SVGAGI in the germline V gene. This CDR3 is CASSYGRPGQYF. CDR3 in DNA: TGTGCCAGCAGTTACGGACGACCGGGGCAGTATTTT.

The chain uses TRBV5-1 and TRBJ2-5, with TRBD1 matching 7 bases. J was trimmed by 5 bases and V by 0 bases; bases with no gene match: 4. The germline V gene has CDR1 SGHRS and CDR2 YFSETQ. This CDR3 comprises 14 residues. This CDR3 reads CASSLEGGDETQYF. CDR3 coding DNA: TGCGCCAGCAGCTTGGAAGGGGGCGACGAGACCCAGTACTTC.

The chain has TRBV7-9 and TRBJ1-1; D uncertain. CDR1 and CDR2 from the germline V gene are SEHNR and FQNEAQ (reference sequence). V lost 4 bases and J lost 3, with 9 bases in between. There are 13 residues in the CDR3. The chain's CDR3 is CASSSQVYTEAFF. Written as DNA, the CDR3 is TGTGCCAGCAGCTCCCAAGTATACACTGAAGCTTTCTTT.

The chain has TRBV18 and TRBJ1-2; 7 nucleotides align to TRBD1. The CDR3 runs to 13 residues. Germline V CDR1 and CDR2: KGHSH, LQKENI. Germline trimming cut 5 bases from V and 4 bases from J; bases unmatched to any gene: 4. CDR3 amino acids: CASSTGQSYGYTF. The DNA of the CDR3 is TGTGCCAGCTCAACGGGACAGTCCTATGGCTACACCTTC.

The chain couples TRBV2 to TRBJ2-2; D may be TRBD1 (6 bases). V was cut by 7 bases and J by 2 bases, with 14 bases left in between. CDR3 length: 15 amino acids. Germline lookup yields CDR1 SNHLY and CDR2 FYNNEI. CDR3 DNA sequence: TGTGCCAGCAAAGAACAGGGCCGAAACACCGGGGAGCTGTTTTTT. Encoded protein: CASKEQGRNTGELFF.

The sample holds one count of this clone. CDR3 nucleotide sequence: TGTGCCAGCAGCTTACCCAACTATGGCTACACCTTC. Protein: CASSLPNYGYTF. The chain recombines TRBV5-6 with TRBJ1-2; D not certain. The CDR3 extends over 12 amino acids. Germline assignment: CDR1 SGHDT and CDR2 YYEEEE. V was cut by 2 bases and J by 2 bases, with 4 bases left in between.

V and J are TRBV5-1 and TRBJ2-1; D could derive from TRBD1 or TRBD2 (5 bases each). V was pared by 0 bases and J by 9 bases, with 16 bases between. From germline, CDR1 is SGHRS and CDR2 YFSETQ. The CDR3 spans 15 residues. The CDR3 DNA follows: TGCGCCAGCAGCTTGGATGATAGCCGGGGCGGTGAGCAGTTCTTC. Amino acid sequence: CASSLDDSRGGEQFF.

V usage is TRBV6-6 and J usage is TRBJ2-7, with D tentatively TRBD1 (7 bases). The CDR3 length is 14 residues. Germline values: CDR1 MNHNY, CDR2 SVGAGI (reference sequence). The ends were cut back, 0 bases at V and 6 bases at J, with 12 bases in the middle. CDR3 loop: CASSYSSGGGEQYF. CDR3 bases: TGTGCCAGCAGTTACTCATCAGGGGGAGGCGAGCAGTACTTC.

The genes are TRBV15 and TRBJ1-1; D gene unclear. The V gene's germline CDR1 is LNHNV and CDR2 YYDKDF (reference sequence). This CDR3 region has 15 residues. Between the trimmed V and J ends, which lost 2 bases and 9 bases, there was a span of 19 bases. CDR3 region: CATSRPEHNSGKAFF. CDR3 coding DNA: TGTGCCACCAGCAGACCTGAGCACAATTCGGGGAAAGCTTTCTTT.

A remark on this clone: The junction does not match germline at one end; this may be a read error. The V gene is TRBV7-7, the J gene TRBJ2-5, with 10 bases matching TRBD2. CDR1 and CDR2 (germline): SSHAT, FNYEAQ (reference sequence). The CDR3 runs 14 residues. In DNA, the CDR3 is TGTGCTAGCAGCCCTAGCGGGAGTAGGGAGACCCAGTACTTC. This codes for CASSPSGSRETQYF. Variable domain in full (rest from reference TRBV7-7 and TRBJ2-5): GAGVSQSPRYKVTKRGQDVTLRCDPISSHATLYWYQQALGQGPEFLTYFNYEAQPDKSGLPSDRFSAERPEGSISTLTIQRTEQRDSAMYRCASSPSGSRETQYFGPGTRLLVL.

The chain recombines TRBV25-1 with TRBJ1-5; D unclear. With 6 bases removed from V and 2 bases from J, the gap between germline ends came to 8 bases. CDR3 size: 13 residues. Germline CDR1 MGHDK, CDR2 SYGVNS. CDR3 protein: CASRGLGNQPQHF. The CDR3 DNA sequence: TGTGCCAGCAGGGGTTTGGGCAATCAGCCCCAGCATTTT.